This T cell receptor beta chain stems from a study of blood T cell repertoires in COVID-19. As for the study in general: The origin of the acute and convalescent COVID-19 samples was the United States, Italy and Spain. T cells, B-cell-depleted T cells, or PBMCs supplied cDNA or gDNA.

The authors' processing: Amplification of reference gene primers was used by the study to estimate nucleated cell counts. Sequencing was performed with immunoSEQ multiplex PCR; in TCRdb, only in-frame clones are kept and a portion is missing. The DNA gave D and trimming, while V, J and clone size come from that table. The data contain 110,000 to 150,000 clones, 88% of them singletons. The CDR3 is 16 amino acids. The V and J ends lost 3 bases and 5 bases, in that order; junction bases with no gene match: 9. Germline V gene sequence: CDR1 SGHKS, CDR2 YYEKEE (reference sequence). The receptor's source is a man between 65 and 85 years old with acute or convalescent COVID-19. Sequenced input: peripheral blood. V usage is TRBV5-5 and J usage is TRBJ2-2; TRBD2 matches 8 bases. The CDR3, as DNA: TGTGCCAGCAGCTCCACTAGCGGCCGACCTACCGGGGAGCTGTTTTTT. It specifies CASSSTSGRPTGELFF.